This T cell receptor (beta chain) appears in the sequencing data of a study of T cell responses to AZD1222 COVID-19 vaccine. Trimming removed 0 bases from V and 11 bases from J, with 19 bases in between. Germline V gives CDR1 SGHRS, CDR2 YFSETQ. This CDR3 has 15 amino acids. For this clone: Its cognate antigen is unknown.

Clones were sequenced by immunoSEQ multiplex PCR, and TCRdb holds only the in-frame ones, with some missing. The sample carries roughly 140,000 clones, about 88% recorded once. Study-wide results and caveats: Spike-specific TCRs gained breadth and depth after people received two AZD1222 doses. Spike as a whole was targeted by vaccine-associated CD4 TCRs, dominant at 160-218 and 743-854.

The starting material was peripheral blood, obtained on day 0 of AZD1222 vaccination. This clonotype was sampled from an adult in good health. The gene calls are TRBV5-1 and TRBJ2-3; D perhaps matches TRBD2 (5 bases). The CDR3 sequence: CASSLEVRERDGQYF. DNA for the CDR3: TGCGCCAGCAGCTTGGAGGTGAGGGAGCGTGACGGGCAGTATTTT.